This T cell receptor beta chain was recovered during a study of blood T cell repertoires in COVID-19. Germline loops: CDR1 MNHEY, CDR2 SVGAGI. V trimming: 6 bases; J trimming: 7 bases; junction bases outside the gene matches: 6. The CDR3 spans 13 residues. Measured with immunoSEQ multiplex PCR; TCRdb has only the in-frame clones, and not every one. The table includes about 58,000 clones, about 89% detected once. Sequencing used peripheral blood. This TCR was sampled from a woman aged 60-70 years with active COVID-19. The chain employs TRBV6-5 and TRBJ1-5; 7 nucleotides match TRBD1. The CDR3 reads CASRHRGGQPQHF. The DNA of the CDR3 is TGTGCCAGCAGGCACAGGGGCGGACAGCCCCAGCATTTT.